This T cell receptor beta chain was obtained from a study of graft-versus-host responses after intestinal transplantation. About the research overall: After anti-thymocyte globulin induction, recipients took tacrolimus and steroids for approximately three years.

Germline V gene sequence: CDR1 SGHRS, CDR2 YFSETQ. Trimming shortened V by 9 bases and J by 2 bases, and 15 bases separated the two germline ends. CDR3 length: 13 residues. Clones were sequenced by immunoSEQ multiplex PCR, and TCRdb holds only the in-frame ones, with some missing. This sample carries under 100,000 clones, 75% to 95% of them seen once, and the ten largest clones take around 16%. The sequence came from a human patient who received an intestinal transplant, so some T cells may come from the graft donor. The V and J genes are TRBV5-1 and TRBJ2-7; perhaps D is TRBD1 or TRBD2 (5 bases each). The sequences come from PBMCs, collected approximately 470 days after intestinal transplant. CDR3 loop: CATSHGTAYEQYF. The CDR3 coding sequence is TGCGCCACCAGTCACGGGACGGCCTACGAGCAGTACTTC.